Shown below are 14 T cell receptor beta chains from a single sample sequenced in a study of blood T cell repertoires in COVID-19. The data were produced by immunoSEQ multiplex PCR, yet TCRdb's version contains in-frame clones alone and is incomplete. This sample has a few hundred thousand clones, with roughly 86% found just once. The sequencing input was peripheral blood. Source of these receptors: a man aged 35 to 55 who had recovered from COVID-19.

This clone was seen a single time. The chain carries TRBV11-2 and TRBJ1-2; no clear D. V lost 1 base, J lost 4 bases, and 13 bases lay in between. CDR3 length: 15 amino acids. The germline V gene encodes CDR1 SGHAT and CDR2 FQNNGV. Here the CDR3 reads CASSLGAGVSYGYTF. The CDR3 nucleotides are TGTGCCAGCAGCTTAGGGGCCGGGGTGAGCTATGGCTACACCTTC.

The genes are TRBV19 and TRBJ2-7; 8 bases line up with TRBD1. The V segment lost 9 bases and the J segment 5 bases; nucleotides outside the gene matches: 9. The CDR3 extends over 13 amino acids. Germline assignment: CDR1 LNHDA and CDR2 SQIVND (reference sequence). The CDR3 loop is CASSRQGLHEQYF. For the CDR3, the DNA is TGTGCCAGCAGCCGACAGGGGCTCCACGAGCAGTACTTC.

The V call is TRBV5-1, the J call TRBJ2-7; 8 bases align to TRBD1. J gave up 3 bases and V 4 bases, and 12 bases lay outside the gene matches. Germline-derived CDR1 and CDR2 are SGHRS and YFSETQ. The CDR3 contains 16 residues. CDR3 nucleotide sequence: TGCGCCAGCAGCCTCACCCCGGACAGGGCCTACTACGAGCAGTACTTC. It is translated as CASSLTPDRAYYEQYF.

The chain combines TRBV12-3 or TRBV12-4 with TRBJ1-4; 9 bases line up with TRBD1. The CDR3 consists of 13 residues. V lost 6 bases and J lost 8; bases outside the gene matches: 4. The CDR3 DNA is TGTGCCAGCAGGGACAGGGGTACAGAAAAACTGTTTTTT. This translates into CASRDRGTEKLFF.

There are a few counts of this clone. J is TRBJ1-2 and V is TRBV15; D is possibly TRBD1 (5 bases). The germline V gene encodes CDR1 LNHNV and CDR2 YYDKDF (reference sequence). The ends were cut back, 0 bases at V and 2 bases at J, with 10 bases in the middle. CDR3 length: 15 amino acids. CDR3: CATSRDAGGNYGYTF. DNA of the CDR3: TGTGCCACCAGCAGAGACGCCGGGGGGAACTATGGCTACACCTTC.

This clone was counted many times. V gene TRBV27 combines with J gene TRBJ2-1, with D possibly matching TRBD2 (6 bases). This CDR3 comprises 15 residues. Trimming stripped 2 bases from V and 3 bases from J, with 11 bases between. From germline, CDR1 is MNHEY and CDR2 SMNVEV (reference sequence). CDR3 protein: CASSLGGIIYNEQFF. The CDR3 DNA reads TGTGCCAGCAGTTTAGGCGGGATCATCTACAATGAGCAGTTCTTC.

The rearrangement joins TRBV18 to TRBJ2-1, with TRBD2 matching over 7 bases. The CDR3 extends over 16 amino acids. The germline V gene encodes CDR1 KGHSH and CDR2 LQKENI. The J segment lost 9 bases and the V segment lost 0 bases, leaving 11 bases of the junction unmatched. This CDR3 reads CASSPPHRTSVLEQFF. The CDR3, as DNA: TGTGCCAGCTCACCACCGCATCGGACTAGTGTTCTTGAGCAGTTCTTC.

The table lists this clone with a few counts. V gene TRBV4-1 combines with J gene TRBJ1-4; 7 bases are a match to TRBD1. This CDR3 spans 14 amino acids. CDR1 and CDR2 (germline): MGHRA, YSYEKL. After removal of 5 bases from V and 8 bases from J, the junction contained 8 bases not matched to a gene. The CDR3 loop reads CASSGRRGEEKLFF. Here the CDR3 DNA reads TGCGCCAGCAGCGGTCGCAGGGGGGAAGAAAAACTGTTTTTT.

V is TRBV7-2 and J is TRBJ2-1, with D perhaps TRBD1 (6 bases). CDR3 length: 15 residues. The germline V gene has CDR1 SGHTA and CDR2 FQGNSA. V was pared by 6 bases and J by 0 bases, with 12 bases between. CDR3 amino acids: CASRNRVSSYNEQFF. Written as DNA, the CDR3 is TGTGCCAGCAGAAACAGGGTCAGCTCCTACAATGAGCAGTTCTTC. The complete variable domain, with remaining parts taken from reference TRBV7-2 and TRBJ2-1, reads GAGVSQSPSNKVTEKGKDVELRCDPISGHTALYWYRQSLGQGLEFLIYFQGNSAPDKSGLPSDRFSAERTGGSVSTLTIQRTQQEDSAVYLCASRNRVSSYNEQFFGPGTRLTVL.

This clone was found once. The rearrangement uses TRBV27 and TRBJ1-5; D remains ambiguous. Germline V CDR1 and CDR2: MNHEY, SMNVEV (reference sequence). V gave up 5 bases and J gave up 5 bases, with 10 bases separating them. CDR3 length: 13 residues. CDR3 region: CASSGRGDQPQHF. CDR3 sequence (DNA): TGTGCCAGCAGTGGGCGGGGAGATCAGCCCCAGCATTTT.

This clone was counted a few times. The rearrangement links TRBV19 to TRBJ2-5; perhaps TRBD2 as D (7 bases). Trimming removed 5 bases from V and 5 bases from J, with 18 bases in between. The CDR3 has 15 residues. Per germline, CDR1 LNHDA and CDR2 SQIVND (reference sequence). The CDR3: CASSSSWGGPETQYF. CDR3 coding DNA: TGTGCCAGTAGTTCCTCCTGGGGGGGCCCCGAGACCCAGTACTTC. Combining the CDR3 with reference TRBV19 and TRBJ2-5 gives the whole variable domain DGGITQSPKYLFRKEGQNVTLSCEQNLNHDAMYWYRQDPGQGLRLIYYSQIVNDFQKGDIAEGYSVSREKKESFPLTVTSAQKNPTAFYLCASSSSWGGPETQYFGPGTRLLVL.

The chain recombines TRBV5-1 with TRBJ1-1; 11 nucleotides agree with TRBD1. V trimming: 5 bases; J trimming: 4 bases; junction bases outside the gene matches: 7. CDR1 and CDR2 from the germline V gene are SGHRS and YFSETQ. The CDR3 totals 15 residues. In nucleotides, the CDR3 is TGCGCCAGCAGAGTCGCCGGGACAGGGGGCACTGAAGCTTTCTTT. It specifies CASRVAGTGGTEAFF.

The chain employs TRBV7-9 and TRBJ1-5; TRBD1 is a possible D gene (5 bases). The CDR3 covers 12 residues. The ends were cut back, 3 bases at V and 9 bases at J, with 9 bases in the middle. Looked up from germline, CDR1 is SEHNR and CDR2 is FQNEAQ (reference sequence). CDR3 sequence: CASSFGGGPQHF. The CDR3 region has the DNA TGTGCCAGCAGCTTTGGGGGGGGGCCCCAGCATTTT.

This clone was detected only once. The chain is built from TRBV6-5 and TRBJ1-2; 8 bases are a match to TRBD1. Per germline, CDR1 MNHEY and CDR2 SVGAGI. V shed 6 bases, J shed 8 bases, and the junction held 2 bases outside the gene matches. This CDR3 has 11 residues. In nucleotides, the CDR3 is TGTGCCAGCAGACAGGGGGGGGGCTACACCTTC. This gives the protein CASRQGGGYTF.